This entry lists 3 T cell receptor beta chains sequenced from one sample in a study of T-cell memory formation after mild COVID-19. TCRdb passed the 5' RACE reads through MiXCR, listing each CDR3 protein once. The sample has hundreds of thousands of distinct CDR3 sequences, around 17% seen once. Sequencing input: PBMCs or a T cell subset sorted from them (not recorded which). These receptors were collected from an adult woman who had mild COVID-19 (a few samples of this study predate the infection). Cell type and time point are not known.

J is TRBJ2-7 and V is TRBV4-1; TRBD2 matches at 13 bases. Trimming removed 6 bases from V and 3 bases from J; junction bases left unmatched: 5. The germline V gene has CDR1 MGHRA and CDR2 YSYEKL. This CDR3 region has 15 residues. The CDR3: CASRRLAGGFYEQYF. CDR3 DNA sequence: TGCGCCAGCAGGCGACTAGCGGGGGGATTCTACGAGCAGTACTTC.

The chain joins TRBV2 to TRBJ2-7; TRBD1 matches at 7 bases. This CDR3 contains 12 residues. With V trimmed by 7 bases and J by 2 bases, 2 bases remained unmatched. CDR1 SNHLY and CDR2 FYNNEI come from the germline V gene. CDR3 DNA sequence: TGTGCCAGCACTCAGGGGGCCTACGAGCAGTACTTC. This gives the protein CASTQGAYEQYF.

Only a few counts were recorded for this clonotype. The DNA for the CDR3 is TGCAGTGCAGTTAGGCCTAGCGGTTACAATGAGCAGTTCTTC. Protein sequence: CSAVRPSGYNEQFF. The chain combines TRBV20-1 with TRBJ2-1, with 7 bases fitting TRBD2. The V and J ends lost 6 bases and 4 bases, in that order; junction bases with no gene match: 9. This CDR3 comprises 14 residues. The V gene's germline CDR1 is DFQATT and CDR2 SNEGSKA (reference sequence).